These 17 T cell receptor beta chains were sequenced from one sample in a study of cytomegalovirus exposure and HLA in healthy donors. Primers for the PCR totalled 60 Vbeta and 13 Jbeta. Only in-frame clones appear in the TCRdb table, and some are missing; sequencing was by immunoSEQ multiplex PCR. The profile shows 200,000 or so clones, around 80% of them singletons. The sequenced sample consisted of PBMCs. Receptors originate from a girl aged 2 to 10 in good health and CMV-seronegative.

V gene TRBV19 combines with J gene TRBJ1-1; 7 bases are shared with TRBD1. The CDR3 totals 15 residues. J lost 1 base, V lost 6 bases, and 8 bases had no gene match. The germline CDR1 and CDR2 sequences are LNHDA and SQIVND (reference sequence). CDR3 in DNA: TGTGCCAGTAGGTTCCGGCGACAGGGGAACACTGAAGCTTTCTTT. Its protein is CASRFRRQGNTEAFF.

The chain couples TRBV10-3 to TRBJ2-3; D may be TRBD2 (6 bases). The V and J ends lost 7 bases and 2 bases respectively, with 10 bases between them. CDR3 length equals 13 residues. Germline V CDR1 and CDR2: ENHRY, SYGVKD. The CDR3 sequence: CAITSGYTDTQYF. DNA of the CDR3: TGTGCCATCACCAGCGGGTACACAGATACGCAGTATTTT.

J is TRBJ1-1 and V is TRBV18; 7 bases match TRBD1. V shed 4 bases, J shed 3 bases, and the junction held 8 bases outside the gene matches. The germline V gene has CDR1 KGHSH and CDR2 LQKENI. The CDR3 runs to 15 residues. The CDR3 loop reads CASSLFRGEDTEAFF. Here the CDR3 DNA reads TGTGCCAGCTCACTCTTCAGGGGGGAGGACACTGAAGCTTTCTTT.

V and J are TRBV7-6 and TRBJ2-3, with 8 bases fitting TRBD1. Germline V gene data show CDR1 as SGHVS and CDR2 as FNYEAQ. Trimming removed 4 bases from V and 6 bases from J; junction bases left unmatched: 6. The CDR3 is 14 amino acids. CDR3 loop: CASSSSTGADTQYF. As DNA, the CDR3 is TGTGCCAGCAGCTCCTCGACAGGGGCTGATACGCAGTATTTT.

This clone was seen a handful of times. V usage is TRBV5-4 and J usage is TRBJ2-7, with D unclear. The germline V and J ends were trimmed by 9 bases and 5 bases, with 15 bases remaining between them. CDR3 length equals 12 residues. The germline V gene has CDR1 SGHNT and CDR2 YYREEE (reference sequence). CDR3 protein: CAIKGAGHEQYF. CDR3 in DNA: TGTGCCATTAAAGGAGCCGGCCACGAGCAGTACTTC.

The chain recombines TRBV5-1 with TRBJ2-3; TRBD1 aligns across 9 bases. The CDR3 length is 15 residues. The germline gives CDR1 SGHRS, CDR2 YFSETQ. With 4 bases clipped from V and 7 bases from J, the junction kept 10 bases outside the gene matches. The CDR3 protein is CASSPGQGRVHTQYF. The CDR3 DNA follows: TGCGCCAGCAGCCCGGGACAGGGAAGGGTCCATACGCAGTATTTT.

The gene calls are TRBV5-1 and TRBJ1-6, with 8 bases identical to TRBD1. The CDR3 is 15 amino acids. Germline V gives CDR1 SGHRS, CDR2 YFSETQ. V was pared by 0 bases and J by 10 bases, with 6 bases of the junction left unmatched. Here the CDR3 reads CASSLAFRGLSPLHF. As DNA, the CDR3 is TGCGCCAGCAGCTTGGCCTTCAGGGGGCTCTCACCCCTCCACTTT.

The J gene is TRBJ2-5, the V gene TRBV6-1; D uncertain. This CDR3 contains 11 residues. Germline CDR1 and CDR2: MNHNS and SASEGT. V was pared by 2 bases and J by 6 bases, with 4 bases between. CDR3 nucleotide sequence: TGTGCCAGCAGTGAACTTCAGACCCAGTACTTC. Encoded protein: CASSELQTQYF.

The CDR3, as DNA: TGTGCCAGCAGCCTGCAGACCGGGGAGCTGTTTTTT. Its protein product is CASSLQTGELFF. The chain couples TRBV7-9 to TRBJ2-2, with D unclear. CDR3 length: 12 amino acids. Germline CDR1 and CDR2: SEHNR and FQNEAQ (reference sequence). V lost 5 bases, J lost 5 bases, and 6 bases lay in between. The full variable domain, rest sourced from reference TRBV7-9 and TRBJ2-2, is DTGVSQNPRHKITKRGQNVTFRCDPISEHNRLYWYRQTLGQGPEFLTYFQNEAQLEKSRLLSDRFSAERPKGSFSTLEIQRTEQGDSAMYLCASSLQTGELFFGEGSRLTVL.

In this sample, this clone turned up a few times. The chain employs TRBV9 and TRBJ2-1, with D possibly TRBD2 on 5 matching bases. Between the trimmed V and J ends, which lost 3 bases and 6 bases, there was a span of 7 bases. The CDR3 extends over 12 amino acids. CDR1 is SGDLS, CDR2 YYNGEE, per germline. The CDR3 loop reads CASSGGANEQFF. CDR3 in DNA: TGTGCCAGCAGCGGGGGAGCCAATGAGCAGTTCTTC.

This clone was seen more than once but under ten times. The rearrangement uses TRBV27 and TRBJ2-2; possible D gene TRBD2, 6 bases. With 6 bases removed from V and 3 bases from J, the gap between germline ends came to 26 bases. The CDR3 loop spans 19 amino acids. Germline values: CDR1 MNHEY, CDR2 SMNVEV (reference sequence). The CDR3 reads CASSRTSASWRGDTGELFF. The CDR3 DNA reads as TGTGCCAGCAGCCGAACATCCGCCTCTTGGAGGGGAGACACCGGGGAGCTGTTTTTT.

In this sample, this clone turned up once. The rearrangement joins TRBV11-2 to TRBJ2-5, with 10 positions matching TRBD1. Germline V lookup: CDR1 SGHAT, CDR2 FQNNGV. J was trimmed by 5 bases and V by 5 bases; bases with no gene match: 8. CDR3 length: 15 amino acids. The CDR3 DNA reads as TGTGCCAGCAGCCCGATCCGGACAGGGGGGGAGACCCAGTACTTC. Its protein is CASSPIRTGGETQYF.

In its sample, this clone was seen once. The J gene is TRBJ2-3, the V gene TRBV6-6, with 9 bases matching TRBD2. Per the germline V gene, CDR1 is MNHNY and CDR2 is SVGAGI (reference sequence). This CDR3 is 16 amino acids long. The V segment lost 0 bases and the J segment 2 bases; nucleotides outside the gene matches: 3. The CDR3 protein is CASSYSASGTTDTQYF. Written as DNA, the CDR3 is TGTGCCAGCAGTTACTCTGCTAGCGGGACCACAGATACGCAGTATTTT.

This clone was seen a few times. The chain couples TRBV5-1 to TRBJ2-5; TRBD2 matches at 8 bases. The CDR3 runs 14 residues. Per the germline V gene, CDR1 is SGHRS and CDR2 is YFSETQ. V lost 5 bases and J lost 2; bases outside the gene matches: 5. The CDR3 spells CASRSGRGQETQYF. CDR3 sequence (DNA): TGCGCCAGCAGGTCCGGGAGGGGGCAAGAGACCCAGTACTTC.

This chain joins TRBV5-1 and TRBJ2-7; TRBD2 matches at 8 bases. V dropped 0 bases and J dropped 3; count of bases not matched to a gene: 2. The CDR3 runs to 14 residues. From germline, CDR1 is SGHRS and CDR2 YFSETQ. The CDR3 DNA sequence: TGCGCCAGCAGCTTGGCCGGGGGGGGCTACGAGCAGTACTTC. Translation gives CASSLAGGGYEQYF.

Here the CDR3 reads CASSGRQGTEAFF. Written as DNA, the CDR3 is TGTGCCAGCAGCGGAAGACAGGGGACTGAAGCTTTCTTT. The genes are TRBV5-4 and TRBJ1-1; 8 bases fit TRBD1. Unmatched junction bases numbered 4, after V lost 4 bases and J lost 5 bases. The CDR3 sequence is 13 residues long. Germline assignment: CDR1 SGHNT and CDR2 YYREEE (reference sequence).

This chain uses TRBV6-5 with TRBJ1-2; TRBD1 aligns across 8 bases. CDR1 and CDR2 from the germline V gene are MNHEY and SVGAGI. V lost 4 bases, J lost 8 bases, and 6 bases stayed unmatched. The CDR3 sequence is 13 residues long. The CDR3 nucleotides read TGTGCCAGCAGTTCAGGACAGGGTCAAGGCTACACCTTC. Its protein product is CASSSGQGQGYTF.